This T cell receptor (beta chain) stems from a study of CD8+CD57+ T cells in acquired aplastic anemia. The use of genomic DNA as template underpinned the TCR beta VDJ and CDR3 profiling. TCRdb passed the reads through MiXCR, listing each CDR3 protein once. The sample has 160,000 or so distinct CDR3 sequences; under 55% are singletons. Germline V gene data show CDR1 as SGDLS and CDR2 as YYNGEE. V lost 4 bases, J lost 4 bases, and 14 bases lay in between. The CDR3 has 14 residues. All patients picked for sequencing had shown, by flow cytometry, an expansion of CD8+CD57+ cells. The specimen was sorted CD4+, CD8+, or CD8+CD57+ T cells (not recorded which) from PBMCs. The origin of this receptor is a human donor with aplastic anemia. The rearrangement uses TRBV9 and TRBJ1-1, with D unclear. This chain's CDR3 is CASSPLPDGTEAFF. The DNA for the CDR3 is TGTGCCAGCAGCCCCCTCCCGGACGGCACTGAAGCTTTCTTT.